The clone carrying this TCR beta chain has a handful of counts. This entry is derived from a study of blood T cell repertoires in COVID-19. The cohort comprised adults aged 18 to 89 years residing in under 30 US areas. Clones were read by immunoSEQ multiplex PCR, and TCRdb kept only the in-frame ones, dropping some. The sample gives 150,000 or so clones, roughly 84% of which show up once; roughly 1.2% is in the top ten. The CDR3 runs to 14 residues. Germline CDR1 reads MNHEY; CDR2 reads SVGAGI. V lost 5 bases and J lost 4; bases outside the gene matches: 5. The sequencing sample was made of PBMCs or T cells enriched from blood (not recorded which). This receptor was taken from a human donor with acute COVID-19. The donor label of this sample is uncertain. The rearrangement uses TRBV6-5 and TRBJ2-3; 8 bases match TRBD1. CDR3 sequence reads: CASSTPTGADTQYF. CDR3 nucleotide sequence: TGTGCCAGCAGTACCCCGACAGGGGCAGATACGCAGTATTTT.